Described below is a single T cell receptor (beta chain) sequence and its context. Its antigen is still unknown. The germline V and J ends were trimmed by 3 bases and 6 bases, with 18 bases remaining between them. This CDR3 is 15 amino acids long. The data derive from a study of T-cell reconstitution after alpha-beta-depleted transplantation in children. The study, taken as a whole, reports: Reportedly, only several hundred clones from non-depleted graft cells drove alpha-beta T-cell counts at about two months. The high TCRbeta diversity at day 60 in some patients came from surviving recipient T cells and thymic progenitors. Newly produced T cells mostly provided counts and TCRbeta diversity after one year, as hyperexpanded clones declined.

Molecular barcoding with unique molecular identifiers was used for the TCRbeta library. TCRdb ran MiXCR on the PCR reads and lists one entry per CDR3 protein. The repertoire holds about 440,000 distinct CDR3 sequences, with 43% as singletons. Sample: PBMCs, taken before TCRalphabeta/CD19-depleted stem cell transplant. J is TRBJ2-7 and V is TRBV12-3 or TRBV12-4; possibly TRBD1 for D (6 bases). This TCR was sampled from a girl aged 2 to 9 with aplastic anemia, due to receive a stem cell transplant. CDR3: CASSLSTGLFVEQYF. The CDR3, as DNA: TGTGCCAGCAGTTTGTCTACAGGGTTGTTTGTCGAGCAGTACTTC.